The 10 T cell receptor beta chains below come from one sample, sequenced in a study of T cells in Graves' hyperthyroidism and ophthalmopathy. RNA transcripts yielded amplified TCR beta CDR3 regions. The HTBI primer set served for first-round RT-PCR of the TCR CDR3. TCRdb processed the multiplex PCR reads anew with MiXCR; each CDR3 protein has one entry. The table shows 300,000 or so distinct CDR3 sequences, with 20% to 25% occurring only once. Sequencing input: blood. Receptors were obtained from a woman aged 45 to 65 with Graves' hyperthyroidism.

This clonotype was detected a few times. The chain combines TRBV29-1 with TRBJ2-5; no reliable D call. V dropped 8 bases and J dropped 1 base, with 8 bases sitting between them. The CDR3 has 11 residues. Germline CDR1 and CDR2: SQVTM and ANQGSEA. CDR3 nucleotides: TGCAGCTTCCGCGCCCAAGAGACCCAGTACTTC. Translating it yields CSFRAQETQYF.

Many counts were recorded for this clonotype. The chain employs TRBV27 and TRBJ2-7; 9 nucleotides line up with TRBD1. Germline CDR1 is MNHEY and CDR2 is SMNVEV (reference sequence). This CDR3 has 13 residues. V gave up 6 bases and J gave up 6 bases; unmatched junction bases: 6. In DNA form, the CDR3 reads TGTGCCAGCAGGACAGGGGGGGCCGCCGAGCAGTACTTC. Protein product: CASRTGGAAEQYF.

The gene calls are TRBV6-1 and TRBJ2-7; 7 bases are shared with TRBD1. Germline lookup yields CDR1 MNHNS and CDR2 SASEGT. The CDR3 length is 13 residues. The V gene end was trimmed by 10 bases and the J gene end by 2 bases; junction bases not matched to a gene: 8. Here the CDR3 DNA reads TGTGCCATTTGGGGACAGCTGACCTACGAGCAGTACTTC. Translating gives CAIWGQLTYEQYF.

There are a few counts of this clonotype. The chain couples TRBV3-1 to TRBJ1-2; tentative D call: TRBD1 (5 bases). Germline V gives CDR1 LGHDT, CDR2 YNNKEL (reference sequence). There are 14 residues in the CDR3. V lost 6 bases, J lost 2 bases, and 13 bases lay in between. The CDR3 reads CASSFRDVNYGYTF. CDR3 DNA: TGTGCCAGCAGTTTCAGGGATGTCAACTATGGCTACACCTTC.

The J gene is TRBJ1-2, the V gene TRBV5-6; D may be TRBD1 (6 bases). V lost 1 base to trimming and J lost 4 bases, with 11 bases between them. Germline V gene sequence: CDR1 SGHDT, CDR2 YYEEEE. This CDR3 region has 14 residues. Written as DNA, the CDR3 is TGTGCCAGCAGCTTGTTACAGGGCGGCTATGGCTACACCTTC. The encoded protein is CASSLLQGGYGYTF.

The chain carries TRBV12-3 or TRBV12-4 and TRBJ2-7, with D maybe TRBD2 (6 bases). This CDR3 has 19 residues. The V and J ends lost 1 base and 1 base respectively, with 23 bases between them. CDR3 region: CASSLGLGVAVQNSYEQYF. The CDR3 bases are TGTGCCAGCAGTTTAGGACTTGGAGTAGCGGTTCAGAATTCCTACGAGCAGTACTTC.

The CDR3 sequence: CASSFGGAHTEAFF. CDR3 DNA sequence: TGCGCCAGCAGTTTTGGGGGGGCGCACACTGAAGCTTTCTTT. The chain is built from TRBV5-1 and TRBJ1-1, with D possibly matching TRBD1 (6 bases). Trimming removed 5 bases at V and 3 bases at J, with 14 bases between. The CDR3 consists of 14 residues. The V gene's germline CDR1 is SGHRS and CDR2 YFSETQ.

The chain uses TRBV6-5 and TRBJ1-2, with a weak D call TRBD1 (6 bases). CDR1 and CDR2 from the germline V gene are MNHEY and SVGAGI. The CDR3 contains 15 residues. V dropped 0 bases and J dropped 4 bases, with 12 bases sitting between them. The chain's CDR3 is CASSYSRGGGYGYTF. In nucleotides, the CDR3 is TGTGCCAGCAGTTACTCGAGAGGGGGAGGCTATGGCTACACCTTC.

At least ten counts were recorded for this clonotype. V is TRBV20-1 and J is TRBJ1-1, with a tentative D call TRBD1 (6 bases). The germline gives CDR1 DFQATT, CDR2 SNEGSKA (reference sequence). The germline V and J ends were trimmed by 1 base and 3 bases, with 12 bases remaining between them. The CDR3 covers 14 residues. CDR3 DNA: TGCAGTGCTAGAGCCCCGGACAGCCACACTGAAGCTTTCTTT. Protein: CSARAPDSHTEAFF.

This clonotype occurred a few times. An end of the junction differs from the germline gene, which may be a read error. V is TRBV9 and J is TRBJ1-6; no clear D gene. This CDR3 has 13 amino acids. CDR1 SGDLS and CDR2 YYNGEE come from the germline V gene. CDR3 loop: CASSVSGNSPPHF. The CDR3 DNA follows: TGTGCCAGCAGCGTTTCGGGTAATTCACCCCCCCACTTT.